The present T cell receptor (beta chain) was sequenced within a study of T cells in localized non-small cell lung cancer. Study-wide results and caveats: Researchers found a median around 57 of the top 100 tumor clones in adjacent lung. Owing to sequencing of a solitary tumor region, heterogeneity cannot be discounted.

Libraries were prepared by immunoSEQ multiplex PCR; TCRdb keeps only in-frame clonotypes and omits some of them. This sample yields about 24,000 clones, of which about 86% are seen a single time; about 4.4% belongs to the top ten. Note on this clone: Its matching antigen is unknown.

The CDR3 consists of 12 residues. Trimming removed 5 bases from V and 10 bases from J, with 11 bases in between. Germline V gene data show CDR1 as PRHDT and CDR2 as FYEKMQ (reference sequence). The input for sequencing was PBMCs, taken before any cancer treatment. The chain is built from TRBV13 and TRBJ2-2; TRBD2 might be the D (5 bases). This TCR came from a man between 40 and 70 years old with stage II lung adenocarcinoma. DNA of the CDR3: TGTGCCAGCAGCCCCCGGGAATCGGAGCTGTTTTTT. Amino acids: CASSPRESELFF.